Given below is one T cell receptor (beta chain) in context. It has no known antigen specificity. The record has no base qualities; no much larger clone is one base away. TCRbeta CDR3 regions were amplified from genomic DNA by means of the immunoSEQ Assay, a bias-controlled multiplex PCR. Regarding the original processing steps: Nucleated cell counts per sample were estimated from amplification of reference gene primers within the assay. To quantify the absolute abundance of each unique TCRbeta CDR3 rearrangement, sequence reads were collapsed and filtered. For each sample, productive Simpson clonality was calculated by taking the square root of Simpson's diversity index across productive rearrangements. The source is immuneACCESS, and TCRdb retained only in-frame sequences with V and J called. Part of the clones is not carried over; for the studies checked, unresolved V genes explain less than half of this, and the remainder is unexplained. That table supplies the V and J calls and clone size; D and trimming were determined from the DNA. The sample table contains hundreds of thousands of clones; only one count was recorded for around four fifths of them. 3% to 4% of the sample comes from the top ten.

Each collaborating institution followed its own protocols to collect whole blood in K2EDTA tubes. Collaborator samples were shipped for TCRbeta analysis as frozen whole blood, isolated PBMCs, or DNA extracted from either sample type. These data come from a study of blood T cell repertoires in COVID-19 (TCRdb year 2020). With regard to the full study: The collaborator samples originated in the United States, Italy and Spain and spanned the acute and convalescent phases of COVID-19. The material from the prospective study consisted of cDNA or gDNA derived from T cells, B-cell-depleted T cells, or PBMCs. The dataset comprised deeply sampled blood TCRbeta repertoires from subjects exposed to, actively infected with, or recovered from COVID-19. The repertoires were made available in a free public database intended to serve as a resource for research on the immune response to SARS-CoV-2. Samples were obtained from the ongoing ImmuneRACE study (first 160 participants) and from over 1,000 subjects provided by 6 global collaborators. The sample metadata nearly always contained a de-identified subject ID, COVID-19 status, age in years and sex. Where available, HLA class I and class II types were taken from metadata supplied by the sample provider and were not determined by assay-based typing.

V is cut by 2 bases and J by 1 base, and the space between the germline ends is 11 bases. Sequences MNHEY (CDR1) and SVGAGI (CDR2) are obtained from the germline V gene. Measured from the cysteine to the phenylalanine, the CDR3 is 15 residues long. Left in the record is the CDR3 DNA by itself, 45 bases read in frame from the first base. Findings and caveats that apply to the study as a whole: Clinical and demographic metadata were provided uncurated, with the amount varying by source and participant.

The source is a middle-aged woman with active or convalescent COVID-19. The sequencing input was peripheral blood. The chain was built from TRBV6-5 and TRBJ1-2; matching of 5 bases hints at TRBD1 as the D gene. The nucleotide sequence is TGTGCCAGCAGTTACACCTCAAGGGGTAACTATGGCTACACCTTC. Its protein is CASSYTSRGNYGYTF.